This TCR beta chain was identified in a study of vaccination and CD4 T cells after COVID-19. Study-level background: The BNT162b2 or mRNA-1273 vaccine was given to participants in two doses. At day 14 and again at days 161 to 241 post-vaccination, a few convalescent patients were sampled.

A single record per CDR3 protein comes from TCRdb applying MiXCR to the PCR reads. The data show 26,000 or so distinct CDR3 sequences, 45% to 65% seen once. The time point here: late sampling 161 to 241 days after vaccination in three convalescent patients. This CDR3 comprises 13 residues. The germline gives CDR1 DFQATT, CDR2 SNEGSKA (reference sequence). Trimming stripped 6 bases from V and 9 bases from J, with 15 bases between. This material consisted of CD4+ T cells from blood, taken about 7 months after SARS-CoV-2 vaccination. The receptor was isolated from a human donor who had recovered from COVID-19. The chain carries TRBV20-1 and TRBJ1-6; D call uncertain. CDR3: CSAITVASSPLHF. In DNA form, the CDR3 reads TGCAGTGCAATTACCGTTGCGAGTTCACCCCTCCACTTT.